The 10 T cell receptor beta chains reported below all come from one sample, sequenced in a study of response to subunit inactivated influenza vaccine. MiXCR, applied by TCRdb to the RT-PCR reads, yields one record per CDR3 protein. The repertoire holds hundreds of thousands of distinct CDR3 sequences, with roughly 20% as singletons. Source: PBMCs from blood, taken 5 days after vaccination. These receptors were obtained from a man between 50 and 59 years old who received an inactivated influenza vaccine.

This clonotype has a handful of counts. This chain links TRBV3-1 with TRBJ2-1, with 9 bases that match TRBD1. This CDR3 has 15 residues. CDR1 LGHDT and CDR2 YNNKEL come from the germline V gene (reference sequence). V lost 9 bases to trimming and J lost 0 bases; unmatched junction nucleotides: 6. This chain's CDR3 is CASTRQGGSYNEQFF. CDR3 nucleotide sequence: TGTGCCAGTACACGACAGGGGGGCTCCTACAATGAGCAGTTCTTC.

The chain recombines TRBV4-3 with TRBJ1-2; TRBD1 might be the D (5 bases). Trimming took 6 bases from V and 4 from J, leaving 18 bases between them. Germline V gene lookup returns CDR1 LGHNA and CDR2 YSLEER. The CDR3 runs to 15 residues. The CDR3 protein is CASSQDRDSTYGYTF. In DNA, the CDR3 is TGCGCCAGCAGTCAGGATAGGGACTCTACCTATGGCTACACCTTC.

The chain's CDR3 is CSAHQGAGTDTQYF. The CDR3 DNA reads as TGCAGTGCACATCAGGGGGCCGGCACAGATACGCAGTATTTT. The chain carries TRBV20-1 and TRBJ2-3, with 8 bases that match TRBD1. This CDR3 is built from 14 residues. CDR1 and CDR2 (germline): DFQATT, SNEGSKA (reference sequence). V lost 6 bases, J lost 1 base, and 6 bases stayed unmatched.

The V call is TRBV4-1, the J call TRBJ2-7, with unresolved D. Germline loops: CDR1 MGHRA, CDR2 YSYEKL. V was pared by 3 bases and J by 7 bases, with 7 bases between. The CDR3 runs to 11 residues. CDR3 amino acids: CASSHPGEQYF. In DNA form, the CDR3 reads TGCGCCAGCAGCCACCCCGGGGAGCAGTACTTC.

In this sample, this clonotype turned up a few times. The chain employs TRBV12-3 or TRBV12-4 and TRBJ2-1; 8 bases match TRBD2. J was trimmed by 3 bases and V by 5 bases; bases with no gene match: 6. CDR3 length equals 15 residues. CDR3 sequence (DNA): TGTGCCAGCAGTCATAGCGGGGTGGGCTACAATGAGCAGTTCTTC. Translating it yields CASSHSGVGYNEQFF.

This clonotype occurred many times. The chain employs TRBV9 and TRBJ2-3, with 7 bases aligning to TRBD2. V was clipped by 4 bases and J by 4 bases; unmatched bases: 12. Looked up from germline, CDR1 is SGDLS and CDR2 is YYNGEE. This CDR3 has 16 amino acids. The CDR3 is CASSTYGGEFADTQYF. The CDR3 region has the DNA TGTGCCAGCAGCACATATGGGGGGGAGTTCGCAGATACGCAGTATTTT.

The rearrangement uses TRBV6-2 or TRBV6-3 and TRBJ2-2; 7 bases map to TRBD2. The CDR3 contains 13 residues. V gave up 7 bases and J gave up 7 bases; unmatched junction bases: 6. In germline, CDR1 is MNHEY, CDR2 SVGEGT. For the CDR3, the DNA is TGTGCCAGCATTTCAGCGGGAATCGGGGAGCTGTTTTTT. It encodes CASISAGIGELFF.

V gene TRBV7-9 combines with J gene TRBJ2-5; D possibly uses TRBD1 or TRBD2 (5 bases each). Germline values: CDR1 SEHNR, CDR2 FQNEAQ (reference sequence). Trimming removed 1 base from V and 3 bases from J, with 9 bases in between. This CDR3 region has 14 residues. CDR3: CASSLGGVEETQYF. The DNA for the CDR3 is TGTGCCAGCAGCTTAGGAGGGGTAGAAGAGACCCAGTACTTC.

The genes are TRBV7-2 and TRBJ2-3, with TRBD2 matching over 9 bases. There are 16 residues in the CDR3. Germline values: CDR1 SGHTA, CDR2 FQGNSA. Trimming at V came to 5 bases and at J to 5 bases, leaving 11 bases not matched to a gene. The CDR3 nucleotides read TGTGCCAGCAGCGCTTGGGGGCGGGAGGGCATAGATACGCAGTATTTT. Its translation: CASSAWGREGIDTQYF.

This clonotype was observed a few times. The chain recombines TRBV7-2 with TRBJ1-5; TRBD1 matches at 10 bases. The CDR3 contains 16 residues. CDR1 SGHTA and CDR2 FQGNSA come from the germline V gene. After removal of 1 base from V and 2 bases from J, the junction contained 2 bases not matched to a gene. CDR3 nucleotides: TGTGCCAGCAGCTTAGAGACAGGGGGCGGCAATCAGCCCCAGCATTTT. It translates to CASSLETGGGNQPQHF.